Each of the 25 T cell receptor beta chains below was sequenced from the same sample in a study of technical replicates of blood from a handful of donors. The table came from immunoSEQ multiplex PCR; TCRdb's copy has only in-frame clones and leaves some out. Of 55,000 to 75,000 clones listed, approximately 89% are singletons. Sequenced sample: PBMCs. These receptors were taken from a human donor in good health. Some clones in this sample may be carry-over from other donors' samples.

The rearrangement uses TRBV5-1 and TRBJ2-1, with D unresolved. The CDR3 has 11 amino acids. V was trimmed by 0 bases and J by 8 bases, leaving 3 bases between them. The germline CDR1 and CDR2 sequences are SGHRS and YFSETQ. The CDR3 region has the DNA TGCGCCAGCAGCTTGGCCGATGAGCAGTTCTTC. Translation: CASSLADEQFF.

The V gene is TRBV25-1, the J gene TRBJ1-1; D is unclear. Germline CDR1 is MGHDK and CDR2 is SYGVNS. CDR3 length: 14 amino acids. V gave up 1 base and J gave up 5 bases, with 11 bases separating them. The CDR3, as DNA: TGTGCCAGCAGTGAATCCTGGACGGGAACTGAAGCTTTCTTT. Its translation is CASSESWTGTEAFF.

This clone was seen a single time. The genes are TRBV5-1 and TRBJ2-2, with 7 nucleotides matching TRBD2. V was clipped by 4 bases and J by 2 bases; unmatched bases: 8. The CDR3 runs to 16 residues. Per the germline V gene, CDR1 is SGHRS and CDR2 is YFSETQ. In nucleotides, the CDR3 is TGCGCCAGCAGCAAGTGGCTAGCGGAAAACACCGGGGAGCTGTTTTTT. Protein: CASSKWLAENTGELFF.

The chain employs TRBV6-5 and TRBJ2-1; no reliable D call. V was pared by 6 bases and J by 6 bases, with 12 bases between. Per germline, CDR1 MNHEY and CDR2 SVGAGI. This CDR3 contains 13 residues. In DNA form, the CDR3 reads TGTGCCAGCAGGACACAAGGCCGCAATGAGCAGTTCTTC. It yields the protein CASRTQGRNEQFF.

The chain links TRBV7-9 to TRBJ2-7; TRBD1 matches at 7 bases. The CDR3 covers 15 residues. CDR1 is SEHNR and CDR2 is FQNEAQ in the germline V gene (reference sequence). The J segment lost 1 base and the V segment lost 1 base, leaving 4 bases of the junction unmatched. The CDR3 nucleotides are TGTGCCAGCAGCTTAGGATGGGGACAGTCCTACGAGCAGTACTTC. Protein: CASSLGWGQSYEQYF.

The gene calls are TRBV30 and TRBJ1-1, with 10 bases matching TRBD1. CDR1 and CDR2 (germline): GTSNPN, SVGIG (reference sequence). This CDR3 has 12 residues. V lost 3 bases, J lost 8 bases, and 3 bases stayed unmatched. In nucleotides, the CDR3 is TGTGCCTGGAGCCCGGGACAGGGGGAAGCTTTCTTT. It encodes CAWSPGQGEAFF.

V usage is TRBV18 and J usage is TRBJ2-7; 10 bases agree with TRBD1. Germline loops: CDR1 KGHSH, CDR2 LQKENI. V was pared by 3 bases and J by 0 bases, with 8 bases of the junction left unmatched. The CDR3 is 17 amino acids. CDR3 sequence: CASSPGQGNTGSYEQYF. CDR3 nucleotide sequence: TGTGCCAGCTCACCGGGACAGGGGAATACTGGCTCCTACGAGCAGTACTTC.

The rearrangement uses TRBV7-3 and TRBJ1-3; 7 bases fit TRBD1. Germline CDR1 SGHTA, CDR2 FQGTGA. The CDR3 totals 14 residues. The J segment lost 2 bases and the V segment lost 6 bases, leaving 4 bases of the junction unmatched. The CDR3 loop reads CASSPGTAGNTIYF. CDR3 sequence (DNA): TGTGCCAGCAGTCCAGGGACAGCTGGAAACACCATATATTTT. The whole variable domain, filled in from reference TRBV7-3 and TRBJ1-3, reads GAGVSQTPSNKVTEKGKYVELRCDPISGHTALYWYRQSLGQGPEFLIYFQGTGAADDSGLPNDRFFAVRPEGSVSTLKIQRTERGDSAVYLCASSPGTAGNTIYFGEGSWLTVV.

This chain uses TRBV5-1 with TRBJ2-6; TRBD1 is a possible D gene (6 bases). The length of the CDR3 is 16 residues. Germline values: CDR1 SGHRS, CDR2 YFSETQ. V lost 2 bases and J 0 bases, leaving 9 bases between the germline ends. CDR3 nucleotides: TGCGCCAGCAGCTTCCCGGACAGCTCTGGGGCCAACGTCCTGACTTTC. This sequence encodes CASSFPDSSGANVLTF.

The chain recombines TRBV5-1 with TRBJ2-3, with 14 bases aligning to TRBD2. There are 16 residues in the CDR3. J lost 3 bases, V lost 4 bases, and 4 bases had no gene match. Germline V gene lookup returns CDR1 SGHRS and CDR2 YFSETQ. The DNA of the CDR3 is TGCGCCAGCAGCCCTCGACTAGCGGGAGGGACAGATACGCAGTATTTT. It codes for CASSPRLAGGTDTQYF.

This chain uses TRBV5-6 with TRBJ1-1; no firm D call. In germline, CDR1 is SGHDT, CDR2 YYEEEE. The V and J ends lost 2 bases and 1 base respectively, with 15 bases between them. The CDR3 is 16 amino acids. CDR3: CASSFRSTRGNTEAFF. CDR3 DNA sequence: TGTGCCAGCAGCTTTCGAAGCACGCGGGGGAACACTGAAGCTTTCTTT.

The genes are TRBV30 and TRBJ2-2, with 7 nucleotides matching TRBD2. The CDR3 is 15 residues long. Trimming at V came to 5 bases and at J to 1 base, leaving 7 bases not matched to a gene. The germline V gene has CDR1 GTSNPN and CDR2 SVGIG (reference sequence). CDR3 nucleotides: TGTGCCTGGTTACTGGCGGGGGTGAACACCGGGGAGCTGTTTTTT. Protein sequence: CAWLLAGVNTGELFF.

The chain recombines TRBV2 with TRBJ1-3; 7 positions agree with TRBD1. V lost 5 bases to trimming and J lost 3 bases; unmatched junction nucleotides: 10. In germline, CDR1 is SNHLY, CDR2 FYNNEI. This CDR3 comprises 16 residues. Here the CDR3 reads CASSKTDRVNGNTIYF. The CDR3 bases are TGTGCCAGCAGTAAAACCGACAGGGTAAATGGAAACACCATATATTTT.

V gene TRBV5-1 combines with J gene TRBJ2-7; D possibly corresponds to TRBD2 (6 bases). The germline CDR1 and CDR2 sequences are SGHRS and YFSETQ. The CDR3 totals 13 residues. V was clipped by 0 bases and J by 9 bases, with 13 bases between them. CDR3 amino acids: CASSLAEGLGQYF. CDR3 in DNA: TGCGCCAGCAGCTTGGCTGAGGGACTGGGGCAGTACTTC. Full variable domain (remainder filled in from reference TRBV5-1 and TRBJ2-7): KAGVTQTPRYLIKTRGQQVTLSCSPISGHRSVSWYQQTPGQGLQFLFEYFSETQRNKGNFPGRFSGRQFSNSRSEMNVSTLELGDSALYLCASSLAEGLGQYFGPGTRLTVT.

The chain couples TRBV28 to TRBJ2-7; TRBD1 matches at 9 bases. After removal of 4 bases from V and 9 bases from J, the junction contained 4 bases not matched to a gene. The CDR3 extends over 12 amino acids. The V gene's germline CDR1 is MDHEN and CDR2 SYDVKM. The CDR3 DNA reads TGTGCCAGCAGTTCCCAGGGACAGGGGCAGTACTTC. It specifies CASSSQGQGQYF.

As DNA, the CDR3 is TGTGCCAGCAGGTCAGGGGTGGGTTCCGAGCAGTACTTC. It is translated as CASRSGVGSEQYF. The chain carries TRBV7-2 and TRBJ2-7; a possible D gene is TRBD1 (6 bases). The CDR3 has 13 residues. Germline CDR1 and CDR2: SGHTA and FQGNSA. The V end lost 6 bases, the J end lost 6 bases, and 15 bases lay between the germline ends.

The rearrangement links TRBV6-5 to TRBJ2-5, with D perhaps TRBD1 (6 bases). The germline V and J ends were trimmed by 0 bases and 4 bases, with 15 bases remaining between them. The V gene's germline CDR1 is MNHEY and CDR2 SVGAGI. The CDR3 extends over 16 amino acids. DNA of the CDR3: TGTGCCAGCAGTTACTCATACAGGGTGTCAGGAGAGACCCAGTACTTC. Translation: CASSYSYRVSGETQYF.

V gene TRBV7-8 combines with J gene TRBJ1-2; tentative D call: TRBD1 (6 bases). V gave up 5 bases and J gave up 1 base, with 14 bases separating them. The CDR3 totals 15 residues. Looked up from germline, CDR1 is SGHVS and CDR2 is FQNEAQ. DNA for the CDR3: TGTGCCAGCAGCCCCTACAGGGAGATTAACTATGGCTACACCTTC. It is translated as CASSPYREINYGYTF.

The chain has TRBV6-1 and TRBJ1-1, with D unclear. Trimming took off 8 bases at V and 4 bases at J, with 8 bases between the two ends. This CDR3 is 11 amino acids long. The germline CDR1 and CDR2 sequences are MNHNS and SASEGT. This CDR3 is CASPGFTEAFF. CDR3 DNA: TGTGCCAGCCCCGGGTTCACTGAAGCTTTCTTT.

The chain couples TRBV30 to TRBJ2-7; TRBD1 might be the D (6 bases). The CDR3 sequence is 15 residues long. The V gene lost 3 bases and the J gene lost 2 bases, with 17 bases spanning the gap. CDR1 is GTSNPN, CDR2 SVGIG, per germline (reference sequence). The CDR3: CAWSSARDKTYEQYF. As DNA, the CDR3 is TGTGCCTGGAGCTCCGCCCGGGACAAAACCTACGAGCAGTACTTC.

This sequence joins TRBV20-1 and TRBJ1-2; D ambiguous. This CDR3 is 11 amino acids long. Trimming cost V 0 bases and J 8 bases, with 7 bases left between them. Germline values: CDR1 DFQATT, CDR2 SNEGSKA (reference sequence). The CDR3 spells CSARDSGGYTF. The DNA for the CDR3 is TGCAGTGCTAGAGACTCGGGGGGCTACACCTTC.

The chain has TRBV7-9 and TRBJ2-4; no reliable D call. V dropped 1 base and J dropped 9 bases, with 16 bases sitting between them. The germline gives CDR1 SEHNR, CDR2 FQNEAQ (reference sequence). The CDR3 covers 15 residues. CDR3 nucleotide sequence: TGTGCCAGCAGCTTAGACAGTGGCAGAGAAGGCATTCAGTACTTC. Its translation: CASSLDSGREGIQYF.

The chain links TRBV10-1 to TRBJ2-3; 15 bases align to TRBD2. V was pared by 0 bases and J by 6 bases, with 7 bases of the junction left unmatched. The CDR3 has 18 residues. Looked up from germline, CDR1 is WNHNN and CDR2 is SYGVQD (reference sequence). The CDR3, as DNA: TGCGCCAGCAGTGAGTCTAGGACTAGCGGGAGGGCCAGGGATACGCAGTATTTT. This encodes CASSESRTSGRARDTQYF.

In DNA form, the CDR3 reads TGTGCCAGCAGACTGCCCGGGAGAAGCTCCTACGAGCAGTACTTC. Its translation: CASRLPGRSSYEQYF. The rearrangement uses TRBV7-2 and TRBJ2-7; the D gene is possibly TRBD2 (6 bases). The CDR3 has 15 amino acids. Trimming took 6 bases from V and 0 from J, leaving 15 bases between them. Germline CDR1 and CDR2: SGHTA and FQGNSA.

This clone was detected only once. This chain links TRBV7-3 with TRBJ2-1; TRBD2 matches at 9 bases. Germline values: CDR1 SGHTA, CDR2 FQGTGA. The trim removed 4 bases at V and 4 bases at J, leaving 2 bases unmatched. The CDR3 consists of 14 residues. The CDR3 is CASSSAGGYNEQFF. CDR3 nucleotide sequence: TGTGCCAGCAGCTCAGCGGGAGGATACAATGAGCAGTTCTTC.